This is a list of T cell receptor beta chains from one sample in a study of control samples from healthy donors and cancer patients. Only in-frame clones appear in the TCRdb table, and some are missing; sequencing was by immunoSEQ multiplex PCR. The sample carries 170,000 or so clones, approximately 94% recorded once. Specimen: blood. The receptors shown here come from a woman aged 18-29 years in good health. CDR3s include the opening cysteine and the closing phenylalanine or tryptophan. A D gene is named only where the DNA matches it firmly. Where a row states a size, it is once, few, many or the class of an expanded clone; other rows omit it.

-,TRBV18,TRBJ1-1,-,CASTFQKGNTEAFF,TGTGCCAGCACCTTCCAGAAAGGGAACACTGAAGCTTTCTTT
-,TRBV19,TRBJ2-1,-,CASSLRGGYEQFF,TGTGCCAGTAGTCTAAGAGGAGGGTATGAGCAGTTCTTC
-,TRBV2,TRBJ2-7,once,CASSWEVTLGEQYF,TGTGCCAGCAGCTGGGAGGTAACACTGGGCGAGCAGTACTTC
-,TRBV5-1,TRBJ1-1,-,CASSFQGMNTEAFF,TGCGCCAGCAGCTTCCAGGGGATGAACACTGAAGCTTTCTTT
-,TRBV11-2,TRBJ2-3,once,CASSSGDTQYF,TGTGCCAGCAGCTCGGGGGATACGCAGTATTTT
TRBD1,TRBV9,TRBJ2-1,-,CASSVDRGQYNEQFF,TGTGCCAGCAGCGTAGACAGGGGGCAGTACAATGAGCAGTTCTTC
-,TRBV14,TRBJ2-1,once,CASSHGAASYNEQFF,TGTGCCAGCAGCCACGGGGCAGCTTCCTACAATGAGCAGTTCTTC
TRBD1,TRBV5-1,TRBJ1-2,-,CASSRTSTGGLYTNYGYTF,TGCGCCAGCAGCCGAACATCGACAGGGGGGCTATATACTAACTATGGCTACACCTTC
TRBD2,TRBV19,TRBJ2-2,-,CASSLLAASGELFF,TGTGCCAGTAGTTTGCTAGCGGCTTCCGGGGAGCTGTTTTTT
-,TRBV9,TRBJ2-3,-,CASSVEGGTDTQYF,TGTGCCAGCAGCGTAGAGGGCGGCACAGATACGCAGTATTTT
TRBD1,TRBV7-9,TRBJ1-2,-,CASSGQGELYGYTF,TGTGCCAGCAGCGGACAGGGGGAACTTTATGGCTACACCTTC
-,TRBV28,TRBJ1-1,once,CASSLRGWATEAFF,TGTGCCAGCAGTTTACGGGGCTGGGCCACTGAAGCTTTCTTT
-,TRBV19,TRBJ1-4,once,CASQNPHGTVEKLFF,TGTGCCAGCCAGAACCCTCACGGGACGGTTGAAAAACTGTTTTTT
-,TRBV5-1,TRBJ1-3,-,CASSTGSRNTIYF,TGCGCCAGCAGCACCGGGAGTCGAAACACCATATATTTT
TRBD2,TRBV6-5,TRBJ2-3,-,CASSLGLATDTQYF,TGTGCCAGCAGTCTCGGACTAGCGACAGATACGCAGTATTTT
TRBD1,TRBV4-1,TRBJ2-3,-,CASSQLQGATDTQYF,TGCGCCAGCAGCCAACTACAGGGGGCAACAGATACGCAGTATTTT
-,TRBV5-6,TRBJ1-3,-,CASSLGLTKAGNTIYF,TGTGCCAGCAGCTTGGGGCTGACTAAAGCTGGAAACACCATATATTTT
-,TRBV6-1,TRBJ2-7,-,CASSETGPAGEQYF,TGTGCCAGCAGTGAAACGGGTCCCGCGGGTGAGCAGTACTTC
-,TRBV19,TRBJ1-1,-,CASAAGRGTEAFF,TGTGCCAGCGCGGCAGGACGGGGCACTGAAGCTTTCTTT
TRBD1,TRBV5-8,TRBJ1-1,-,CASSLLGQDTEAFF,TGTGCCAGCAGCTTACTCGGACAGGACACTGAAGCTTTCTTT
-,TRBV6-5,TRBJ1-5,-,CASRPGPMGNQPQHF,TGTGCCAGCAGGCCGGGTCCTATGGGCAATCAGCCCCAGCATTTT
TRBD1,TRBV9,TRBJ1-6,-,CASSASSTGVDSPLHF,TGTGCCAGCAGCGCCTCGTCTACAGGGGTGGATTCACCCCTCCACTTT
-,TRBV18,TRBJ2-3,-,CASSPSSAGTDTQYF,TGTGCCAGCTCACCATCTAGCGCCGGCACAGATACGCAGTATTTT
-,TRBV29-1,TRBJ1-1,-,CSVMGPNTEAFF,TGCAGCGTTATGGGCCCGAACACTGAAGCTTTCTTT
-,TRBV19,TRBJ1-1,once,CASSRGLLPRNTEAFF,TGTGCCAGTAGTAGGGGGCTTCTTCCTAGGAACACTGAAGCTTTCTTT
-,TRBV29-1,TRBJ1-4,-,CSVEPQTTNEKLFF,TGCAGCGTTGAGCCCCAGACAACTAATGAAAAACTGTTTTTT
TRBD1,TRBV5-1,TRBJ2-3,-,CASNRGTDTQYF,TGCGCCAGCAACAGGGGAACAGATACGCAGTATTTT
TRBD1,TRBV12-3/TRBV12-4,TRBJ2-1,-,CASSRTGYNEQFF,TGTGCCAGCAGCCGGACAGGGTACAATGAGCAGTTCTTC
TRBD1,TRBV18,TRBJ2-5,-,CASSPQQGAVQETQYF,TGTGCCAGCTCACCACAACAGGGGGCTGTACAAGAGACCCAGTACTTC
TRBD2,TRBV6-2/TRBV6-3,TRBJ2-5,-,CASSYYQAGPYQETQYF,TGTGCCAGCAGTTACTACCAAGCGGGGCCGTACCAAGAGACCCAGTACTTC
-,TRBV7-2,TRBJ1-2,-,CASSYRNYGYTF,TGTGCCAGCAGCTACCGAAACTATGGCTACACCTTC